This T cell receptor beta chain was found in a study of blood T cell repertoires in COVID-19. Study summary: Samples of COVID-19 (acute and convalescent) were obtained from the United States, Italy and Spain. T cells, B-cell-depleted T cells, or PBMCs supplied cDNA or gDNA.

Per the original methods: Amplification with reference gene primers provided the estimates of nucleated cell counts. The protocol was immunoSEQ multiplex PCR, while the TCRdb copy is restricted to in-frame clones and leaves out a portion. The D gene and trimming were derived from the DNA, and the V and J assignments and clone size from that table. The table includes approximately 41,000 clones, 87% detected once. The V gene's germline CDR1 is LGHNT and CDR2 FRNRAP. The CDR3 consists of 16 residues. The germline V and J ends were trimmed by 5 bases and 8 bases, with 22 bases remaining between them. This TCR was recovered from an elderly woman with active COVID-19. The chain carries TRBV12-5 and TRBJ2-4; maybe TRBD1 (6 bases). Sequencing used peripheral blood. CDR3 DNA: TGTGCTAGTGGTATCCAAACAGGGCCGGAGGCGGACATTCAGTACTTC. Protein product: CASGIQTGPEADIQYF. Full variable domain (outside the CDR3, taken from reference TRBV12-5 and TRBJ2-4): DARVTQTPRHKVTEMGQEVTMRCQPILGHNTVFWYRQTMMQGLELLAYFRNRAPLDDSGMPKDRFSAEMPDATLATLKIQPSEPRDSAVYFCASGIQTGPEADIQYFGAGTRLSVL.